This note documents a single TCR beta chain sequence. Its antigen is currently unknown. These data come from a study of Tregs in tolerant kidney transplant recipients. Overall study results and limits: Few patients were studied, so findings need validation in larger groups.

V was shortened by 3 bases and J by 4 bases, with 27 bases between the two germline ends. The CDR3 is 19 amino acids. Per germline, CDR1 SGHAT and CDR2 FQNNGV. Unstimulated Tregs (CD4+CD25+CD127-) and CD4+CD25- non-Tregs were sorted from PBMCs. Sequencing was performed with immunoSEQ multiplex PCR; in TCRdb, only in-frame clones are kept and a portion is missing. The sample lists about 240,000 clones; 84% were seen once. The chain employs TRBV11-2 and TRBJ1-2; a weak D match, TRBD1 (6 bases). The sequencing sample was made of CD4+ T cells from blood. This clonotype originated in a human donor in good health. DNA of the CDR3: TGTGCCAGCAGCTTGATAGTTCGGGTGGGGGCCCCGCCGGTCTATGGCTACACCTTC. Protein sequence: CASSLIVRVGAPPVYGYTF.